These T cell receptor beta chains were read from a single sample in a study of cytomegalovirus exposure and HLA in healthy donors. Generated by immunoSEQ multiplex PCR, the TCRdb table keeps only in-frame clones and is missing some. The sample includes 100,000 to 150,000 clones, 80% of them seen just once. The source material was PBMCs. These receptors were obtained from a man aged 30 to 39 in good health and CMV-seropositive. CDR3s include the opening cysteine and the closing phenylalanine or tryptophan. Each record gives: V gene, D gene, clone size, J gene, CDR3 protein, CDR3 DNA. The D gene is left open where the match is weak. Only some rows state a clone size, as once, few, many or a class for expanded clones.

TRBV19,TRBD1,NA,TRBJ1-1,CASSGLQGQANTEAFF,TGTGCCAGTAGCGGCCTCCAGGGACAGGCGAACACTGAAGCTTTCTTT
TRBV2,NA,NA,TRBJ2-3,CASETRDPSTDTQYF,TGTGCCAGCGAGACTAGGGACCCTAGCACAGATACGCAGTATTTT
TRBV27,NA,once,TRBJ2-7,CATQLTPGQVYEQYF,TGTGCCACTCAACTTACACCGGGACAAGTCTACGAGCAGTACTTC
TRBV13,TRBD1,NA,TRBJ1-6,CASSPPGQGNSPLHF,TGTGCCAGCAGTCCCCCGGGACAGGGAAATTCACCCCTCCACTTT
TRBV4-1,TRBD2,NA,TRBJ2-5,CASSQQTSVTLGQYF,TGCGCCAGCAGCCAACAAACTAGCGTCACTTTGGGCCAGTACTTC
TRBV11-3,TRBD1,NA,TRBJ2-7,CASSRGQAYDVQYF,TGTGCCAGCAGCCGAGGACAGGCCTACGATGTGCAGTACTTC
TRBV5-5,TRBD1,NA,TRBJ1-5,CASSRGQASNQPQHF,TGTGCCAGCAGCCGGGGACAGGCTAGCAATCAGCCCCAGCATTTT
TRBV9,TRBD1,NA,TRBJ1-2,CASSVGGTGLSGYTF,TGTGCCAGCAGCGTAGGGGGGACAGGGTTAAGTGGCTACACCTTC
TRBV6-1,NA,once,TRBJ2-3,CASQEGAEDTQYF,TGTGCCTCCCAGGAGGGGGCAGAAGATACGCAGTATTTT
TRBV20-1,NA,once,TRBJ1-2,CSASANYGYTF,TGCAGTGCTAGCGCTAACTATGGCTACACCTTC
TRBV7-2,NA,NA,TRBJ1-5,CASSYSQGNQPQHF,TGTGCCAGCAGTTATAGCCAGGGGAATCAGCCCCAGCATTTT
TRBV19,NA,few,TRBJ1-1,CAAQSDSSGTEAFF,TGTGCCGCACAATCGGACAGCTCGGGCACTGAAGCTTTCTTT
TRBV7-2,TRBD2,NA,TRBJ2-3,CASSLVGGASDTQYF,TGTGCCAGCAGCTTAGTCGGGGGGGCCTCAGATACGCAGTATTTT
TRBV30,TRBD1,NA,TRBJ1-1,CAWSPRGQGTEAFF,TGTGCCTGGAGCCCGAGAGGACAGGGCACTGAAGCTTTCTTT
TRBV7-6,NA,NA,TRBJ2-7,CASSQRGGSYEQYF,TGTGCCAGCAGCCAACGAGGCGGGTCCTACGAGCAGTACTTC
TRBV27,NA,NA,TRBJ1-1,CASSLRGQAGTEAFF,TGTGCCAGCAGTTTACGGGGACAAGCCGGCACTGAAGCTTTCTTT
TRBV7-2,NA,NA,TRBJ1-2,CASSLYGGGYTF,TGTGCCAGCAGCTTATACGGTGGTGGCTACACCTTC
TRBV5-1,TRBD1,NA,TRBJ1-1,CASSLNRGGITEAFF,TGCGCCAGCAGCCTGAACAGGGGCGGGATCACTGAAGCTTTCTTT
TRBV6-1,NA,NA,TRBJ2-6,CASGPSGANVLTF,TGTGCCAGTGGGCCCTCTGGGGCCAACGTCCTGACTTTC
TRBV28,TRBD1,NA,TRBJ1-6,CASSSPTGLGSPLHF,TGTGCCAGCAGTTCCCCGACAGGGCTTGGGTCACCCCTCCACTTT
TRBV7-7,NA,once,TRBJ1-1,CASSLATHTEAFF,TGTGCCAGCAGCTTAGCGACACACACTGAAGCTTTCTTT
TRBV10-3,TRBD2,NA,TRBJ2-7,CAIGGGTSGTYEQYF,TGTGCCATCGGGGGAGGGACTAGCGGAACCTACGAGCAGTACTTC
TRBV11-1,NA,NA,TRBJ1-1,CASSLGLRGAEAFF,TGTGCCAGCAGCTTAGGACTTCGAGGTGCTGAAGCTTTCTTT
TRBV11-3,NA,NA,TRBJ2-5,CASSFRDTEQETQYF,TGTGCCAGCAGCTTCAGGGACACCGAGCAAGAGACCCAGTACTTC
TRBV7-3,NA,NA,TRBJ2-2,CASSPNTGELFF,TGTGCCAGCAGCCCTAACACCGGGGAGCTGTTTTTT
TRBV6-1,NA,few,TRBJ2-1,CASSEQGNGFF,TGTGCCAGCAGTGAACAGGGTAATGGGTTCTTC
TRBV2,TRBD1,NA,TRBJ2-3,CASSGWTGNTDTQYF,TGTGCCAGCAGTGGCTGGACAGGGAACACAGATACGCAGTATTTT
TRBV25-1,NA,few,TRBJ1-1,CASRLSDRNTEAFF,TGTGCCAGCAGACTCTCCGACAGGAACACTGAAGCTTTCTTT
TRBV18,NA,NA,TRBJ2-7,CASSPRKDSGYEQYF,TGTGCCAGCTCACCCAGAAAGGACAGCGGCTACGAGCAGTACTTC
TRBV11-3,TRBD2,NA,TRBJ2-5,CASSPGTSGAGETQYF,TGTGCCAGCAGCCCAGGGACTAGCGGGGCGGGAGAGACCCAGTACTTC
TRBV7-2,NA,once,TRBJ2-7,CASSLVPLLTSYEQYF,TGTGCCAGCAGCTTGGTCCCGCTCCTTACTTCCTACGAGCAGTACTTC
TRBV25-1,NA,NA,TRBJ1-4,CASSFGRGEKLFF,TGTGCCAGCAGTTTCGGGAGGGGAGAAAAACTGTTTTTT
TRBV27,TRBD1,NA,TRBJ1-4,CASRRQGSNEKLFF,TGTGCCAGCAGGAGACAGGGTTCTAATGAAAAACTGTTTTTT
TRBV19,NA,NA,TRBJ2-4,CASKGTGWDIQYF,TGTGCCAGTAAAGGAACAGGGTGGGACATTCAGTACTTC
TRBV18,TRBD1,NA,TRBJ2-7,CASSPLGTGYEQYF,TGTGCCAGCTCACCACTCGGGACAGGATACGAGCAGTACTTC
TRBV10-3,NA,NA,TRBJ1-5,CAISDPRVSQPQHF,TGTGCCATCAGTGACCCCAGGGTATCTCAGCCCCAGCATTTT
TRBV14,TRBD2,once,TRBJ2-5,CASSPRAGGWETQYF,TGTGCCAGCAGCCCCAGGGCGGGGGGCTGGGAGACCCAGTACTTC
TRBV4-1,TRBD1,few,TRBJ1-4,CASAPEDRNEKLFF,TGCGCCAGCGCCCCCGAGGACAGGAATGAAAAACTGTTTTTT
TRBV6-4,NA,NA,TRBJ1-1,CATRDDIEGTEAFF,TGTGCCACCCGGGATGATATTGAGGGCACTGAAGCTTTCTTT
TRBV7-9,TRBD2,NA,TRBJ2-7,CASSPGPGSGGEQYF,TGTGCCAGCAGCCCGGGCCCGGGTAGCGGGGGGGAGCAGTACTTC
TRBV6-1,NA,NA,TRBJ2-4,CASSERVLIRVAKNIQYF,TGTGCCAGCAGTGAAAGGGTCCTTATCAGGGTGGCCAAAAACATTCAGTACTTC
TRBV7-6,NA,few,TRBJ2-7,CASSQRQVGTYEQYF,TGTGCCAGCAGCCAACGACAGGTGGGGACCTACGAGCAGTACTTC
TRBV14,NA,NA,TRBJ1-3,CASSRSAQGLTIYF,TGTGCCAGCAGCCGATCGGCACAGGGTCTCACCATATATTTT
TRBV7-6,TRBD1,NA,TRBJ1-1,CASSRTGVVTEAFF,TGTGCCAGCAGCCGGACAGGGGTGGTCACTGAAGCTTTCTTT
TRBV19,NA,NA,TRBJ1-4,CASMSQGGAEKLFF,TGTGCCAGTATGTCCCAGGGAGGCGCTGAAAAACTGTTTTTT
TRBV6-1,NA,NA,TRBJ1-4,CASRHPEQGNEKLFF,TGTGCCAGCAGACACCCCGAACAGGGAAATGAAAAACTGTTTTTT
TRBV2,NA,NA,TRBJ1-2,CASSDFLFRQRNGYTF,TGTGCCAGCAGTGATTTCCTTTTCCGACAGAGGAATGGCTACACCTTC
TRBV11-2,TRBD2,few,TRBJ2-1,CASSLALAGAYNEQFF,TGTGCCAGCAGCTTAGCACTAGCGGGGGCCTACAATGAGCAGTTCTTC
TRBV10-3,NA,NA,TRBJ1-2,CAISEPGLYGYTF,TGTGCCATCAGTGAGCCGGGACTCTATGGCTACACCTTC
TRBV5-1,TRBD1,NA,TRBJ1-2,CASSLEGGFDYGYTF,TGCGCCAGCAGCTTGGAAGGGGGCTTCGACTATGGCTACACCTTC
TRBV19,NA,NA,TRBJ2-5,CASSTGGKTQYF,TGTGCCAGTAGTACAGGGGGGAAGACCCAGTACTTC
TRBV15,NA,NA,TRBJ2-1,CATTPGDTSYNEQFF,TGTGCCACCACCCCGGGGGATACCTCCTACAATGAGCAGTTCTTC
TRBV5-1,TRBD2,NA,TRBJ2-5,CASSPWTSGGETQYF,TGCGCCAGCAGCCCCTGGACTAGCGGGGGAGAGACCCAGTACTTC